This is a list of T cell receptor beta chains from one sample in a study of cytomegalovirus exposure and HLA in healthy donors. Data came from immunoSEQ multiplex PCR; TCRdb stores just in-frame clones and leaves some out. The repertoire consists of approximately 260,000 clones, with 70% to 90% occurring once and the leading ten covering roughly 1.2%. Input material: PBMCs. The receptors stem from a woman under 40 in good health and CMV-seropositive. Both conserved end residues are part of each CDR3. The D gene is left open where the match is weak. Where a row states a size, it is once, few, many or the class of an expanded clone; other rows omit it.

clone size,V gene,J gene,D gene,CDR3 DNA,CDR3 protein
NA,TRBV9,TRBJ1-2,NA,TGTGCCAGCAGCGTAGAGGCGGATTTGTATGGCTACACCTTC,CASSVEADLYGYTF
few,TRBV19,TRBJ1-5,TRBD1,TGTGCCAGTAGTATAGGCCCTGACAGGGCGCAACGGCCCCAGCATTTT,CASSIGPDRAQRPQHF
NA,TRBV11-3,TRBJ2-7,NA,TGTGCCAGCAGCTTAGCGGGAGTTTCCCACGAGCAGTACTTC,CASSLAGVSHEQYF
few,TRBV5-6,TRBJ1-2,NA,TGTGCCAGCAGCTTGGGGGACTCCAGGAGAGGCTACACCTTC,CASSLGDSRRGYTF
once,TRBV10-3,TRBJ2-6,TRBD1,TGTGCCACGGAAAGGGGGACAGGGGGCTCTGGGGCCAACGTCCTGACTTTC,CATERGTGGSGANVLTF
NA,TRBV30,TRBJ2-4,NA,TGTGCCTGGGCGACAGACCCCTACAAAAACATTCAGTACTTC,CAWATDPYKNIQYF
NA,TRBV11-3,TRBJ2-5,NA,TGTGCCAGCAGCTATAGCCCCACCGCTGAGACCCAGTACTTC,CASSYSPTAETQYF
NA,TRBV6-1,TRBJ2-7,TRBD2,TGTGCCACAGCGGGACGGATCTCCTACGAGCAGTACTTC,CATAGRISYEQYF
NA,TRBV13,TRBJ2-3,NA,TGTGCCAGCAGCTTAGGTATGACAGGTGAGGATACGCAGTATTTT,CASSLGMTGEDTQYF
once,TRBV11-3,TRBJ2-2,TRBD1,TGTGCCAGCCAGCAACAGGGGGCATACACCGGGGAGCTGTTTTTT,CASQQQGAYTGELFF
NA,TRBV5-1,TRBJ2-5,TRBD1,TGCGCCAGCACCTGGGGAACAGGGGAAGAGACCCAGTACTTC,CASTWGTGEETQYF
NA,TRBV5-1,TRBJ2-7,TRBD1,TGCGCCAGCAGCGGGGGACAGGGGGGGAACTCCTACGAGCAGTACTTC,CASSGGQGGNSYEQYF
NA,TRBV4-2,TRBJ2-3,NA,TGTGCCAGCAGCCAAGGAGGGAGTTTCGCAGATACGCAGTATTTT,CASSQGGSFADTQYF
once,TRBV30,TRBJ2-2,TRBD1,TGTGCCTGGAGAAGGGGGCCGGACATGCCCCTGTTTTTT,CAWRRGPDMPLFF
NA,TRBV19,TRBJ2-3,TRBD2,TGTGCCAGTAGGGGACTAGCGGCCACAGATACGCAGTATTTT,CASRGLAATDTQYF
once,TRBV27,TRBJ1-5,NA,TGTGCCAGCGCTAGTTACGGCGGCGATCAGCCCCAGCATTTT,CASASYGGDQPQHF
NA,TRBV28,TRBJ1-3,NA,TGTGCCAGCAGTTTTGATGGGGGGTCCTACTCTGGAAACACCATATATTTT,CASSFDGGSYSGNTIYF
once,TRBV6-4,TRBJ2-1,NA,TGTGCCAGCAGTGTCGCCAGTACCAATGAGCAGTTCTTC,CASSVASTNEQFF
NA,TRBV6-7,TRBJ2-5,NA,TGTGCCAGCAACTCTTACCCTAAGAGTGGAGAGACCCAGTACTTC,CASNSYPKSGETQYF
NA,TRBV11-2,TRBJ2-7,TRBD2,TGTGCCAGCAGGCGAGGGACTAGCGGAGGGTACGAGCAGTACTTC,CASRRGTSGGYEQYF
NA,TRBV9,TRBJ2-2,NA,TGTGCCAGCAGCGTAGGCACAGGGCAGTTAGGTTTGGACACCGGGGAGCTGTTTTTT,CASSVGTGQLGLDTGELFF
NA,TRBV27,TRBJ2-3,NA,TGTGCCAGCACCCCGGACTCGTTGAGCACAGATACGCAGTATTTT,CASTPDSLSTDTQYF
NA,TRBV5-6,TRBJ2-1,TRBD2,TGTGCCAGCAGCCAGAGACTAGCGGTTATAAATGAGCAGTTCTTC,CASSQRLAVINEQFF
once,TRBV7-3,TRBJ2-1,NA,TGTGCCAGCAGCCCGGAGGGCCCTAGCCCCTACAATGAGCAGTTCTTC,CASSPEGPSPYNEQFF
NA,TRBV10-2,TRBJ2-7,TRBD2,TGCGCCAGCAGTGACCCTTCGCGGGGGGGGGCCTACGAGCAGTACTTC,CASSDPSRGGAYEQYF
NA,TRBV5-1,TRBJ2-5,TRBD1,TGCGCCAGCAGCTTGAACACAGGGGAGGAGACCCAGTACTTC,CASSLNTGEETQYF
NA,TRBV6-5,TRBJ2-7,TRBD1,TGTGCCAGCTTTAGGACAGGGTCCTACGAGCAGTACTTC,CASFRTGSYEQYF
NA,TRBV18,TRBJ1-3,TRBD1,TGTGCCAGCTCACGACGAAGACCGACAGGGCCAAACACCATATATTTT,CASSRRRPTGPNTIYF
NA,TRBV6-5,TRBJ2-7,NA,TGTGCCAGCAGCTATAGCGGCGCCCTATGGGACGAGCAGTACTTC,CASSYSGALWDEQYF
once,TRBV19,TRBJ2-1,TRBD2,TGTGCCAGTAGTATTGAAAGCGGGAGGGCCATTTCCGAGCAGTTCTTC,CASSIESGRAISEQFF
NA,TRBV13,TRBJ2-5,NA,TGTGCCAGCAGCTTAGTTGGTAGGGGTGGGACCCAGTACTTC,CASSLVGRGGTQYF
NA,TRBV5-1,TRBJ1-4,TRBD1,TGCGCCAGCAGCCGACAAAAGACAGGGGGCAATGAAAAACTGTTTTTT,CASSRQKTGGNEKLFF
NA,TRBV18,TRBJ1-5,NA,TGTGCCAGCTCAGCAGATACAGGGCCCAATCAGCCCCAGCATTTT,CASSADTGPNQPQHF
NA,TRBV13,TRBJ1-4,TRBD1,TGTGCCAGCAGTCGTACCTGGGACAGGGAGATTGCAACTAATGAAAAACTGTTTTTT,CASSRTWDREIATNEKLFF
NA,TRBV4-1,TRBJ1-3,NA,TGCGCCAGCAGCCACCCCGTCAGGGGTACGCTCTATAGCTCTGGAAACACCATATATTTT,CASSHPVRGTLYSSGNTIYF
few,TRBV11-2,TRBJ2-7,TRBD2,TGTGCCAGCAGCTCCCCCCGCGGGAGTCTCGAGCAGTACTTC,CASSSPRGSLEQYF
NA,TRBV19,TRBJ1-1,NA,TGTGCCAGTAGTAGAGTCGGGAATGGGAACACTGAAGCTTTCTTT,CASSRVGNGNTEAFF
few,TRBV11-2,TRBJ2-7,NA,TGTGCCAGCAGCTTGCAGGGCAGCTCCTACGAGCAGTACTTC,CASSLQGSSYEQYF
once,TRBV18,TRBJ2-1,NA,TGTGCCAGCTCACCACCAGGGGGGGAGAATGAGCAGTTCTTC,CASSPPGGENEQFF
NA,TRBV27,TRBJ2-3,NA,TGTGCCAGCAGTCTAGGAACGGATACGCAGTATTTT,CASSLGTDTQYF
NA,TRBV11-2,TRBJ2-1,TRBD2,TGTGCCAGCAGCTTATTCGAACTAGCGGGAGCGGGTGAGCAGTTCTTC,CASSLFELAGAGEQFF
NA,TRBV14,TRBJ2-3,NA,TGTGCCAGCAGCCAAGTCGGCCGGACACAAGGCACAGATACGCAGTATTTT,CASSQVGRTQGTDTQYF
NA,TRBV11-2,TRBJ1-2,NA,TGTGCCAGCAGCCCCGCTGGGCAGCTTCTATTTTATGGCTACACCTTC,CASSPAGQLLFYGYTF
NA,TRBV19,TRBJ2-2,NA,TGTGCCAGTAGTATAGCGGGTGGGGCCGCGAACACCGGGGAGCTGTTTTTT,CASSIAGGAANTGELFF
NA,TRBV5-6,TRBJ1-4,NA,TGTGCCAGCAGCTTAAACAGGGTTGAAAAACTGTTTTTT,CASSLNRVEKLFF
NA,TRBV15,TRBJ1-2,TRBD1,TGTGCCACCAGCGACCAAAAGGGGGCGGACTATGGCTACACCTTC,CATSDQKGADYGYTF
NA,TRBV29-1,TRBJ2-6,NA,TGCAGCGTTGGTGGAGGGCCTGGGGCCAACGTCCTGACTTTC,CSVGGGPGANVLTF
few,TRBV29-1,TRBJ2-3,TRBD2,TGCAGCGTTGAAGAGCGGGGGGAGCGGGATACGCAGTATTTT,CSVEERGERDTQYF
NA,TRBV28,TRBJ2-7,NA,TGTGCCAGCAGTGCCGGACGGGCTTCTACTAGGCTACCGGAGCAGTACTTC,CASSAGRASTRLPEQYF
NA,TRBV28,TRBJ2-1,TRBD1,TGTGCCAGCAAAAAACAGGGGAGTGAGCAGTTCTTC,CASKKQGSEQFF
once,TRBV5-1,TRBJ2-7,NA,TGCGCCAGCAGCTCTGGGCATGCGTTCCTCGAGCAGTACTTC,CASSSGHAFLEQYF
NA,TRBV29-1,TRBJ1-2,TRBD1,TGCAGCGTCAAGGAACAGGGGAACTATGGCTACACCTTC,CSVKEQGNYGYTF
NA,TRBV4-2,TRBJ2-3,TRBD2,TGTGCCAGCAGCCGAAAGGGAGGGAGGGCTGGGACAGATACGCAGTATTTT,CASSRKGGRAGTDTQYF
NA,TRBV30,TRBJ1-2,TRBD1,TGTGCCTGGAGTGTACGACAGGGGTATGGCTACACCTTC,CAWSVRQGYGYTF
NA,TRBV19,TRBJ1-2,NA,TGTGCCAGTAGTATGGCGGAATATGGCTACACCTTC,CASSMAEYGYTF
once,TRBV28,TRBJ1-2,NA,TGTGCCAGCAGTTTTCGGCGGGGGCTGTATGGCTACACCTTC,CASSFRRGLYGYTF
NA,TRBV28,TRBJ1-2,TRBD1,TGTGCCAGCAGCCTCTTCTTGACAGGGACGAATGGCTACACCTTC,CASSLFLTGTNGYTF
NA,TRBV2,TRBJ2-1,NA,TGTGCCGAAAGTTCGGGGAATGAGCAGTTCTTC,CAESSGNEQFF
NA,TRBV6-5,TRBJ2-2,NA,TGTGCCAGCAGTTACTCGAGGGTGGGGGAGCTGTTTTTT,CASSYSRVGELFF
NA,TRBV5-1,TRBJ1-1,NA,TGCGCCAGCCGGCCGCACTTGCAGGGTGGGGACACTGAAGCTTTCTTT,CASRPHLQGGDTEAFF